This TCR beta chain was captured by sequencing in a study of T cell clonality in common variable immunodeficiency. Whole-study findings and limits: TCRbeta clonality was increased in CVID versus healthy controls. Reportedly, TCR beta sequences from common variable immunodeficiency showed fewer deletions and N-nucleotide insertions.

The V segment lost 5 bases and the J segment 6 bases; nucleotides outside the gene matches: 7. The V gene's germline CDR1 is SGHTA and CDR2 FQGTGA. The CDR3 extends over 15 amino acids. Here immunoSEQ multiplex PCR was the method, and the copy in TCRdb shows in-frame clones only, minus some. The sample shows about 18,000 clones, none of them appearing just once. This clone was seen many times. Its antigen remains unidentified. The read terminates 3 residues before the CDR3 end, so the remaining end is supplied by the germline J gene. The rearrangement joins TRBV7-3 to TRBJ2-3; the match to TRBD2 covers 11 bases. This clonotype was sampled from a human donor with common variable immunodeficiency. The sample comprised peripheral blood mononuclear cells. The CDR3: CASSVLAGGGDTQYF. CDR3 DNA (partial): TGTGCCAGCAGCGTCCTAGCGGGAGGAGGGGATACG.